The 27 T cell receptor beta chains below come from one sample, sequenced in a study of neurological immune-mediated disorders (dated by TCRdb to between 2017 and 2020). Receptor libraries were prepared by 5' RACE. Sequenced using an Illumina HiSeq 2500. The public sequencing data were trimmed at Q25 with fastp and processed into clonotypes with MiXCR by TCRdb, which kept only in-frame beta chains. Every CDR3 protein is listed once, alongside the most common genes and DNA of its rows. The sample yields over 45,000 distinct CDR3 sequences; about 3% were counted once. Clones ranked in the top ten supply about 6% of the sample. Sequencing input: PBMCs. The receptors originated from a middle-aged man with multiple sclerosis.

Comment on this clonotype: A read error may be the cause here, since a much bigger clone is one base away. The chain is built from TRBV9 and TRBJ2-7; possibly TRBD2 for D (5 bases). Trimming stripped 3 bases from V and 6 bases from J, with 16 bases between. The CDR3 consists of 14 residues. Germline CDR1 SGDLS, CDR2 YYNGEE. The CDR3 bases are TGTGCCAGCAGCGGATCGGGAATAGCTTTCGAGCAGTACTTC. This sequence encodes CASSGSGIAFEQYF.

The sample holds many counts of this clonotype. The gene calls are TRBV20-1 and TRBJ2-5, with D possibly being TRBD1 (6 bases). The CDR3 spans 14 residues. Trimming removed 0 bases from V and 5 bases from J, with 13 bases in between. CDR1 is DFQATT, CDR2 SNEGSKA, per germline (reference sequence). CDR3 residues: CSARDEQGVETQYF. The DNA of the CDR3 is TGCAGTGCTAGAGATGAACAGGGCGTGGAGACCCAGTACTTC.

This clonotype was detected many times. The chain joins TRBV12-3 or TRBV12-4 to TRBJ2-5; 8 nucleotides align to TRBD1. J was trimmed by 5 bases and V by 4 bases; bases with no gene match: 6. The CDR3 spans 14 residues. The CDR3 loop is CASSSMTGAETQYF. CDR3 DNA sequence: TGTGCCAGCAGTTCCATGACAGGGGCGGAGACCCAGTACTTC.

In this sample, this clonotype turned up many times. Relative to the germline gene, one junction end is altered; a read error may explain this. The CDR3 nucleotides are TGTGCCAGCAGCCAAGGATTGCCGGGACAGGTCTTTTCACCCCTCAACTTT. Amino acid sequence: CASSQGLPGQVFSPLNF. The genes are TRBV3-1 and TRBJ1-6; 8 nucleotides align to TRBD1. The CDR3 spans 17 residues. CDR1 is LGHDT, CDR2 YNNKEL, per germline (reference sequence).

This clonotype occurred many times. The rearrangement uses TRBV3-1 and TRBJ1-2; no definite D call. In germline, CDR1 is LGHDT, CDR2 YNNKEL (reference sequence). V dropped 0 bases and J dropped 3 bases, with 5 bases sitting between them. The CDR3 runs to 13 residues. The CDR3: CASSQDTDYGYTF. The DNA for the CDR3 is TGTGCCAGCAGCCAAGACACGGACTATGGCTACACCTTC.

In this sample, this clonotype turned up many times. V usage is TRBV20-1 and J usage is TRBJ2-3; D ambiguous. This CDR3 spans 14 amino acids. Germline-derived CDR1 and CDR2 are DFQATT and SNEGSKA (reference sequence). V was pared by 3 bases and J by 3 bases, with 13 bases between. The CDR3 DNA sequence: TGCAGTGCTAGTAAAAGGGCCCTTACAGATACGCAGTATTTT. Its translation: CSASKRALTDTQYF.

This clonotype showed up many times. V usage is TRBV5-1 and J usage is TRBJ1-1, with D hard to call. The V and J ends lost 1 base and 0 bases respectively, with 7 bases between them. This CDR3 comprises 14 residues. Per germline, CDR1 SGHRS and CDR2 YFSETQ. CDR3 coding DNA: TGCGCCAGCAGCTTGCTAGGGATGAACACTGAAGCTTTCTTT. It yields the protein CASSLLGMNTEAFF. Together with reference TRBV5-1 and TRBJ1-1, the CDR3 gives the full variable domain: KAGVTQTPRYLIKTRGQQVTLSCSPISGHRSVSWYQQTPGQGLQFLFEYFSETQRNKGNFPGRFSGRQFSNSRSEMNVSTLELGDSALYLCASSLLGMNTEAFFGQGTRLTVV.

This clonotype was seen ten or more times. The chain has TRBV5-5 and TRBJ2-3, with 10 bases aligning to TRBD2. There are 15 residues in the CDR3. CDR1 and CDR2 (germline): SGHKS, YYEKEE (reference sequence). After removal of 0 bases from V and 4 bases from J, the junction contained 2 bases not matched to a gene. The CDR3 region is CASSLGGTSADTQYF. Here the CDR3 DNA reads TGTGCCAGCAGCTTGGGGGGGACTAGCGCAGATACGCAGTATTTT.

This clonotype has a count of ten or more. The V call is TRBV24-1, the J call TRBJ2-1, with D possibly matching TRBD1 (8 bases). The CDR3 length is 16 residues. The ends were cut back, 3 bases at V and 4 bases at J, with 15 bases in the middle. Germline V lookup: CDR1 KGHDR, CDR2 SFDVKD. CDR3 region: CATSDENRGGYNEQFF. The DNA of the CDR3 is TGTGCCACCAGTGATGAAAACAGGGGGGGATACAATGAGCAGTTCTTC.

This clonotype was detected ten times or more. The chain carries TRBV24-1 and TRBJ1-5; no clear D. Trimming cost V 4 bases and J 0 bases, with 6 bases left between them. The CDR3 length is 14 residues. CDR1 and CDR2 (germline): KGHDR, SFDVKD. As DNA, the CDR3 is TGTGCCACCAGTGACGACGGTAGCAATCAGCCCCAGCATTTT. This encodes CATSDDGSNQPQHF.

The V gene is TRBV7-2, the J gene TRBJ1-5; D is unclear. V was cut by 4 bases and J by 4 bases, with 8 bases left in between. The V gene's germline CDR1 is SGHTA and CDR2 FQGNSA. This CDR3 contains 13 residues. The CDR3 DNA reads TGTGCCAGCAGCTACGAAGGAAATCAGCCCCAGCATTTT. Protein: CASSYEGNQPQHF.

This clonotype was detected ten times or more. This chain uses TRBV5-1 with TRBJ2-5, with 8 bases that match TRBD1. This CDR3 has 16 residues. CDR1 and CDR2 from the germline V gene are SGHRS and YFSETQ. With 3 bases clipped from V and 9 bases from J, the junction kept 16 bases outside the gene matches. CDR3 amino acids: CASSSSLDRGLRAQYF. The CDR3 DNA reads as TGCGCCAGCAGCTCCTCCCTCGACAGGGGTTTGAGGGCCCAGTACTTC.

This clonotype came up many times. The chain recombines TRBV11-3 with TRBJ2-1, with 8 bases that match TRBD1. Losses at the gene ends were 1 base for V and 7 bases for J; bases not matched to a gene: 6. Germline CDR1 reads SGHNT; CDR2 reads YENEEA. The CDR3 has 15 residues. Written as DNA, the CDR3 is TGTGCCAGCAGCTTAGCACAGGGGGTTGGAAATGAGCAGTTCTTC. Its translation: CASSLAQGVGNEQFF.

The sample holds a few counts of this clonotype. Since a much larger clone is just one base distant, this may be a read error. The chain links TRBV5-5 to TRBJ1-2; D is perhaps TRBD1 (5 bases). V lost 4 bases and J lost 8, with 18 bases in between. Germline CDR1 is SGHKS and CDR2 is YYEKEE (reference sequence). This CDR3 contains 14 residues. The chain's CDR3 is CASSEGTSGAGYTF. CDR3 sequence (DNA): TGTGCCAGCAGCGAGGGAACTAGCGGGGCCGGCTACACCTTC.

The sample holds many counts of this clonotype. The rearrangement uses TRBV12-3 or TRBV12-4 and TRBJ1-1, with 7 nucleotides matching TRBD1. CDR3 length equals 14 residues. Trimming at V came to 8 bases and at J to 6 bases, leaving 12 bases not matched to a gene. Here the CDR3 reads CASSSGRGTPEAFF. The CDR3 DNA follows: TGTGCCAGCTCTTCAGGCAGGGGGACTCCTGAAGCTTTCTTT.

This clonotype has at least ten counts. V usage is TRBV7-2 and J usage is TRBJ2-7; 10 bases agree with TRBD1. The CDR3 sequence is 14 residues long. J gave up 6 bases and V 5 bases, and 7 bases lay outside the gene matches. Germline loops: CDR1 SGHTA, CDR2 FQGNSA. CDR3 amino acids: CASSATGGATEQYF. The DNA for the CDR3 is TGTGCCAGCAGCGCGACAGGGGGCGCGACCGAGCAGTACTTC.

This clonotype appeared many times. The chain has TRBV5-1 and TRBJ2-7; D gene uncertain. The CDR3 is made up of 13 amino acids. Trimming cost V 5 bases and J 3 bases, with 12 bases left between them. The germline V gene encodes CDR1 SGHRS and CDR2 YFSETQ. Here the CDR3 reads CASRLRTNYEQYF. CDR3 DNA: TGCGCCAGCAGGTTACGAACAAACTACGAGCAGTACTTC.

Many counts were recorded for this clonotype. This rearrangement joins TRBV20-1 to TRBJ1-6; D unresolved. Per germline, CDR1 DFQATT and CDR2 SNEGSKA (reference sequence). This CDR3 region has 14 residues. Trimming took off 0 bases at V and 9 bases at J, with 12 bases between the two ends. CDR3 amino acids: CSARDRRGGSPLHF. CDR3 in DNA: TGCAGTGCTAGAGATCGTCGAGGAGGTTCACCCCTCCACTTT.

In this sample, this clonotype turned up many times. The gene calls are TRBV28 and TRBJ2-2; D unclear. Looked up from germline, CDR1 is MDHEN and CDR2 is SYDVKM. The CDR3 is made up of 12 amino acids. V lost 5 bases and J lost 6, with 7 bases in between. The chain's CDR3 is CASSLFPGELFF. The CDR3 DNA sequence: TGTGCCAGCAGTCTCTTCCCCGGGGAGCTGTTTTTT.

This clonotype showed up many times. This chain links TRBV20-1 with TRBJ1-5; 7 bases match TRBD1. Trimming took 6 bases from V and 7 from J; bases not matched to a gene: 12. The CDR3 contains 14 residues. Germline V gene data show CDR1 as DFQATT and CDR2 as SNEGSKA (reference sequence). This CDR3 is CSADKQGTVQPQHF. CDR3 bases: TGCAGTGCGGACAAACAGGGGACCGTCCAGCCCCAGCATTTT.

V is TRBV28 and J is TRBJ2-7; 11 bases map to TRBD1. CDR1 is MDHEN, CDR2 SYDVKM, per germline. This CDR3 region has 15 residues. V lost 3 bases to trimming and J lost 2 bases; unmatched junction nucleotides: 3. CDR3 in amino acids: CASSLGTGGAYEQYF. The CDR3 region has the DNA TGTGCCAGCAGTTTGGGGACAGGGGGAGCCTACGAGCAGTACTTC.

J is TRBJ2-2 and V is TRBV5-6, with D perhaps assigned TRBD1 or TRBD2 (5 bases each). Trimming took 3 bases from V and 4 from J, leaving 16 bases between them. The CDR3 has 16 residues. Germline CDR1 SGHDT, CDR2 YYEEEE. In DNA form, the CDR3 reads TGTGCCAGCAGCTCATGGGGGATTCAGGGCACCGGGGAGCTGTTTTTT. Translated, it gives CASSSWGIQGTGELFF.

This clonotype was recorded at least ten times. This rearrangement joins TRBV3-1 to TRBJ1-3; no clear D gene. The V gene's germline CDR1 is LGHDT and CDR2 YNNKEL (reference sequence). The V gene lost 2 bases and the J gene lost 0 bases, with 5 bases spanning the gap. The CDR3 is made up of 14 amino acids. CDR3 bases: TGTGCCAGCAGCCAATCGAACTCTGGAAACACCATATATTTT. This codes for CASSQSNSGNTIYF.

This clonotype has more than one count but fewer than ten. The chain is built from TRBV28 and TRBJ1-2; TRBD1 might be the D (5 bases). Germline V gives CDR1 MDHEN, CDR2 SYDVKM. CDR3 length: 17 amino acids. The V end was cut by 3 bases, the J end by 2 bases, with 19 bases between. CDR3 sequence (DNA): TGTGCCAGCAGTTTCTCCGGGGCCCTCCTGGACAACTATGGCTACACCTTC. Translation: CASSFSGALLDNYGYTF.

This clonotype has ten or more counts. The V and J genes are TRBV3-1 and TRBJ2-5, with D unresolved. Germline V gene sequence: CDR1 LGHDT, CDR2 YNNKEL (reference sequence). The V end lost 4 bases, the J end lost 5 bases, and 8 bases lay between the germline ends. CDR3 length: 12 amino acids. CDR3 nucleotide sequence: TGTGCCAGCAGCCCCCCGGGCGAGACCCAGTACTTC. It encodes CASSPPGETQYF.

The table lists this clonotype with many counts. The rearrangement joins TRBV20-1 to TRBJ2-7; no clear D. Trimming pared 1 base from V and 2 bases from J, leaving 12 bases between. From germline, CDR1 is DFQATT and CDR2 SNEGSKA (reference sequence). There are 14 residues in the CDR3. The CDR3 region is CSARGSRWAYEQYF. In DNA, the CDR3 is TGCAGTGCTAGAGGATCCCGGTGGGCCTACGAGCAGTACTTC.

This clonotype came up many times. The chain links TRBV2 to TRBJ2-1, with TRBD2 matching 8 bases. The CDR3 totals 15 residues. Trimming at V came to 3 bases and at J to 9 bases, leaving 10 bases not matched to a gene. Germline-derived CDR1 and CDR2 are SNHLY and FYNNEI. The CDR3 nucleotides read TGTGCCAGCAGTGACTTCCGGACTAGCCGCGGTGAGCAGTTCTTC. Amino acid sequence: CASSDFRTSRGEQFF.